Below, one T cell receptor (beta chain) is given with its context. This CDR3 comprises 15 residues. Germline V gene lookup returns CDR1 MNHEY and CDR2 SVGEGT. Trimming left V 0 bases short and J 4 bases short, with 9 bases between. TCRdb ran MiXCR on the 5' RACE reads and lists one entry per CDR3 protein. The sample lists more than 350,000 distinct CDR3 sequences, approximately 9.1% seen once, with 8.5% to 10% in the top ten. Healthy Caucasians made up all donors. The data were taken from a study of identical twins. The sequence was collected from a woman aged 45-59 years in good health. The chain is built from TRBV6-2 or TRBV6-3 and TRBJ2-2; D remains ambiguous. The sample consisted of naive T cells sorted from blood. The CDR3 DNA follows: TGTGCCAGCAGTTACTCGAGACCCTCCACCGGGGAGCTGTTTTTT. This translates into CASSYSRPSTGELFF.